This T cell receptor beta chain was sequenced during a study of cytomegalovirus exposure and HLA in healthy donors. CDR1 MNHNS and CDR2 SASEGT come from the germline V gene. The CDR3 is 11 amino acids. Trimming cost V 2 bases and J 7 bases, with 6 bases left between them. Sequencing was performed with immunoSEQ multiplex PCR; in TCRdb, only in-frame clones are kept and a portion is missing. Of roughly 130,000 clones listed, 90% are singletons. The TCR comes from a woman under 40 in good health and CMV-seropositive. The chain is built from TRBV6-1 and TRBJ2-7; D gene unclear. Sequenced input: PBMCs. The CDR3 DNA is TGTGCCAGCAGTGAACTGTTAGAGCAGTACTTC. Protein sequence: CASSELLEQYF.